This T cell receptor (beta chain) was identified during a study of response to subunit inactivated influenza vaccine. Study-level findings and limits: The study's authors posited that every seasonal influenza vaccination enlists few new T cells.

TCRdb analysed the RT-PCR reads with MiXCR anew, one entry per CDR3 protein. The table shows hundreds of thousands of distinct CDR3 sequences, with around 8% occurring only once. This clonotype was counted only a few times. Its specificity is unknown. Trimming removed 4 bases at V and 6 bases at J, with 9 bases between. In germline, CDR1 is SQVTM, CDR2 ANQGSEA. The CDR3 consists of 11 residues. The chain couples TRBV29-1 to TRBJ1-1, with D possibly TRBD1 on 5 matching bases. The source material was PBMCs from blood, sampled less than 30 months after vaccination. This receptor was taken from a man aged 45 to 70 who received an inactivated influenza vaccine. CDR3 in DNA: TGCAGCGTTGTGACAGCTCCTGAAGCTTTCTTT. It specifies CSVVTAPEAFF.